This is a list of T cell receptor beta chains from one sample in a study of Ad26.COV2.S vaccination and SARS-CoV-2 variants. The table came from immunoSEQ multiplex PCR; TCRdb's copy has only in-frame clones and leaves some out. The sample shows about 400,000 clones, 80% to 90% of them seen only once. The starting material was peripheral blood, obtained in a trial of Ad26.COV2.S vaccine versus placebo. All receptors come from a person between 18 and 60 years old who received the Ad26.COV2.S COVID-19 vaccine or a placebo. Each CDR3 is given with its conserved first and last residue. The D gene is left open where the match is weak. Size is omitted from some rows. Given values are once, few, many or a class for expanded clones.

size	V	D	J	DNA	CDR3
few	TRBV4-1	.	TRBJ2-1	TGCGCCAGCAGCCAAGTCCAGGGGGGGCTCTACAATGAGCAGTTCTTC	CASSQVQGGLYNEQFF
.	TRBV25-1	.	TRBJ1-2	TGTGCCAGCAGTGAAGGGCCGGGAGTAGGAAACTATGGCTACACCTTC	CASSEGPGVGNYGYTF
.	TRBV25-1	TRBD1	TRBJ2-2	TGTGCCAGCCGCGGGACAGGGAACACCGGGGAGCTGTTTTTT	CASRGTGNTGELFF
.	TRBV27	.	TRBJ1-1	TGTGCCAGCAGACCCACCGGCTCACCCGAAGCTTTCTTT	CASRPTGSPEAFF
.	TRBV30	TRBD1	TRBJ1-1	TGTGCCTGGAGTTCACGGGACAGCCCCTTGGCTTTCTTT	CAWSSRDSPLAFF
once	TRBV9	TRBD2	TRBJ2-1	TGTGCCAGCAGCGTAACAGCGGGGGCTGTCAATGAGCAGTTCTTC	CASSVTAGAVNEQFF
few	TRBV6-5	.	TRBJ1-5	TGTGCCAGCAGTTACGCAGTCGGGGATCAGCCCCAGCATTTT	CASSYAVGDQPQHF
.	TRBV24-1	TRBD2	TRBJ2-1	TGTGCCACCAGTGATCCCCTCGGGGGGGATGAGCAGTTCTTC	CATSDPLGGDEQFF
once	TRBV11-3	.	TRBJ2-1	TGTGCCAGCAGCTCCCGGGTCTGGGCGGGACGATACAATGAGCAGTTCTTC	CASSSRVWAGRYNEQFF
.	TRBV24-1	.	TRBJ2-3	TGTGCCACCAGTGATAGCGCCTATGTGCTAGGTACGCAGTATTTT	CATSDSAYVLGTQYF
.	TRBV18	.	TRBJ1-5	TGTGCCAGCTCAGAGGGGAATCAGCCCCAGCATTTT	CASSEGNQPQHF
many	TRBV29-1	.	TRBJ1-3	TGCAGCGTTGAGCGGGCTCCCACCATATATTTT	CSVERAPTIYF
.	TRBV15	TRBD1	TRBJ1-3	TGTGCCACAGAACAGGGGGCCTCTGGAAACACCATATATTTT	CATEQGASGNTIYF
few	TRBV18	.	TRBJ2-7	TGTGCCAGCTCACCGCTTCGGGACGGCCTCAACGAGCAGTACTTC	CASSPLRDGLNEQYF
once	TRBV4-1	TRBD1	TRBJ1-1	TGCGCCAGCAGCTTACTCAAGACAGGGCACACTGAAGCTTTCTTT	CASSLLKTGHTEAFF
.	TRBV5-1	.	TRBJ2-7	TGCGCCAGCAGCCCCGGGACGAACTCCTACGAGCAGTACTTC	CASSPGTNSYEQYF
few	TRBV5-1	TRBD1	TRBJ2-7	TGCGCCAGCAGCCTCGACGGTGACAGGGCAGGGCAGTACTTC	CASSLDGDRAGQYF
.	TRBV3-1/TRBV3-2	.	TRBJ2-1	TGTGCCAGCAGCCAAGATGGATTCCTGGTGGGAAATGAGCAGTTCTTC	CASSQDGFLVGNEQFF
once	TRBV20-1	TRBD1	TRBJ2-2	TGCAGTGCTAGTATAGGGACAGGTTTTGACCGGGAGCTGTTTTTT	CSASIGTGFDRELFF
.	TRBV14	.	TRBJ2-6	TGTGCCAGCAGCCAAGGATGGCCGCTTACTGGGGCCAACGTCCTGACTTTC	CASSQGWPLTGANVLTF
.	TRBV11-2	.	TRBJ1-2	TGTGCCAGCAGCTTAGGTCAGGGTGGCTACACCTTC	CASSLGQGGYTF
once	TRBV5-1	TRBD1	TRBJ2-3	TGCGCCAGCAGCTTGCTGGGGACAGCAAAGAGGGGTACGCAGTATTTT	CASSLLGTAKRGTQYF
.	TRBV3-1/TRBV3-2	.	TRBJ1-1	TGTGCCAGCAGCCGACAGATTAGATGGATGAACACTGAAGCTTTCTTT	CASSRQIRWMNTEAFF
.	TRBV6-5	TRBD2	TRBJ2-3	TGTGCCAGTAGCGGGAGGGCCGAAGATACGCAGTATTTT	CASSGRAEDTQYF
.	TRBV9	.	TRBJ2-1	TGTGCCAGCAGCGTAGAAATGGGTAACAATGAGCAGTTCTTC	CASSVEMGNNEQFF
.	TRBV6-5	TRBD2	TRBJ2-3	TGTGCCAGCGAGGGCGGGGGGGCCGGAGATACGCAGTATTTT	CASEGGGAGDTQYF
.	TRBV18	TRBD1	TRBJ2-7	TGTGCCAGCTTGGGACAGGGGGCCTACGAGCAGTACTTC	CASLGQGAYEQYF
.	TRBV12-3/TRBV12-4	.	TRBJ2-7	TGTGCCAGCAGTTTTGGTACCTACGAGCAGTACTTC	CASSFGTYEQYF
.	TRBV2	TRBD2	TRBJ2-1	TGTGCCAGCAACAAGGGACTAGCGGGAGTGTACAATGAGCAGTTCTTC	CASNKGLAGVYNEQFF
.	TRBV18	.	TRBJ1-4	TGTGCCAGCTCACCGTTACAGAAATCTGAAAAACTGTTTTTT	CASSPLQKSEKLFF
.	TRBV3-1/TRBV3-2	.	TRBJ1-3	TGTGCCAGCAGCCAAGTTGGAAACACCATATATTTT	CASSQVGNTIYF
.	TRBV4-3	.	TRBJ2-7	TGCGCCAGCAGCCAAGTACACAGGGTAGCCGAGCAGTACTTC	CASSQVHRVAEQYF
.	TRBV29-1	TRBD1	TRBJ2-1	TGCAGCGTGTTAAGGGCCGGGACAGGGGACAATGAGCAGTTCTTC	CSVLRAGTGDNEQFF
once	TRBV4-2	TRBD2	TRBJ2-3	TGTGCCAGCAGCCAAGATGTTAGAGCGGGAGTAACAGATACGCAGTATTTT	CASSQDVRAGVTDTQYF
.	TRBV29-1	.	TRBJ1-2	TGCAGCGCCTCCCCGGGGCAGGGTGGCTACACCTTC	CSASPGQGGYTF
.	TRBV29-1	.	TRBJ2-2	TGCAGCGTTGGTAGGGGCGGGGAGCTGTTTTTT	CSVGRGGELFF
many	TRBV5-1	.	TRBJ1-2	TGCGCCAGCAGCTCAGGGACTCAACGGGATCATGGCTACACCTTC	CASSSGTQRDHGYTF
.	TRBV23-1	TRBD1	TRBJ1-2	TGCGCCAGCAGTCACCCCGGGACAGCTAACTATGGCTACACCTTC	CASSHPGTANYGYTF
.	TRBV7-3	.	TRBJ2-3	TGTGCCAGCAGCTCCTCGTCCACAGATACGCAGTATTTT	CASSSSSTDTQYF
.	TRBV30	TRBD2	TRBJ2-7	TGTGCCTGGAGTGCCGGACTAGCGGGAACTGGGGGGTACGAGCAGTACTTC	CAWSAGLAGTGGYEQYF
.	TRBV10-3	.	TRBJ1-1	TGTGCCATCAGACGGAGTAGTGAAGCTTTCTTT	CAIRRSSEAFF
.	TRBV18	TRBD2	TRBJ2-2	TGTGCCAGCTCACCACGATGGAGCGGGGGGTCCTCGAACACCGGGGAGCTGTTTTTT	CASSPRWSGGSSNTGELFF
once	TRBV7-2	.	TRBJ2-5	TGTGCCAGCAGCCTTATTGCCCTAGCTGAGACCCAGTACTTC	CASSLIALAETQYF
.	TRBV6-2/TRBV6-3	.	TRBJ2-7	TGTGCCAGCAGCCAGAGTAAGCAGTACTTC	CASSQSKQYF
.	TRBV7-9	.	TRBJ2-1	TGTGCCAGCAGCTTAGCGCAAGCCGGGCGGTTCTTC	CASSLAQAGRFF
.	TRBV7-3	TRBD2	TRBJ2-1	TGTGCCAGCAGCCTCCGGCCGGGAGGAGCGTACAATGAGCAGTTCTTC	CASSLRPGGAYNEQFF
.	TRBV6-5	.	TRBJ1-6	TGTGCCAGCAGAGCATACTCTAATTCACCCCTCCACTTT	CASRAYSNSPLHF
.	TRBV6-4	TRBD1	TRBJ1-1	TGTGCCAGCAGTCCCCAGACAGGGATGAACACTGAAGCTTTCTTT	CASSPQTGMNTEAFF
.	TRBV19	TRBD2	TRBJ2-7	TGTGCCAGTAGTAGCGGACTAGCGGGGAACTACGAGCAGTACTTC	CASSSGLAGNYEQYF
few	TRBV7-9	.	TRBJ2-7	TGTGCCAGCAGCTTATTGATACGCGAGCAGTACTTC	CASSLLIREQYF
.	TRBV4-1	.	TRBJ1-5	TGCGCCAGCATTAGAAAAAGAAGGGACTCCCCCCGGGCTTATAGCAATCAGCCCCAGCATTTT	CASIRKRRDSPRAYSNQPQHF
.	TRBV13	TRBD2	TRBJ2-7	TGTGCCAGCAGCTCTAGCGGGGGGTTGGTCGAGCAGTACTTC	CASSSSGGLVEQYF
.	TRBV28	.	TRBJ1-2	TGTGCCAGCAGCTTGTCCTCCGGGATTCCCTATGGCTACACCTTC	CASSLSSGIPYGYTF
.	TRBV29-1	TRBD1	TRBJ2-7	TGCAGCGTCGGACCCCCAGGGGGATCCTACGAGCAGTACTTC	CSVGPPGGSYEQYF
.	TRBV7-9	.	TRBJ1-2	TGTGCCAGCAGCTTAGCTCTTACCCCTTGGGGCTACACCTTC	CASSLALTPWGYTF